This T cell receptor (beta chain) was found in a study of cytomegalovirus exposure and HLA in healthy donors. In the study overall: Of all 400 or so donors who were genotyped, about 80% belonged to the Caucasian-associated ancestry cluster.

With regard to this clone: No antigen is known for it.

Researchers ran the PCR with 60 Vbeta and 13 Jbeta primers. Profiled with immunoSEQ multiplex PCR; TCRdb holds only in-frame clones, not every one. The sample holds under 200,000 clones, 68% seen once. V was cut by 2 bases and J by 0 bases, with 11 bases left in between. Germline V lookup: CDR1 SGHTA, CDR2 FQGTGA. The CDR3 totals 15 residues. Study-level results: By a later analysis, the bulk of CMV-associated TCR beta chains appeared HLA-restricted. Altogether, 160 or so TCR beta chains were recorded as cytomegalovirus-associated. Because they were indistinguishable, some V segments, including TRBV6-2 and TRBV6-3, were excluded.

Sequenced: PBMCs. V usage is TRBV7-3 and J usage is TRBJ2-7; TRBD2 is a possible D gene (6 bases). The source of this sequence is a woman between 35 and 50 years old in good health and CMV-seropositive. The DNA of the CDR3 is TGTGCCAGCAGCTTAGACCGGGACTCCTCCTACGAGCAGTACTTC. Translation gives CASSLDRDSSYEQYF. The full variable domain, completed using reference TRBV7-3 and TRBJ2-7, is GAGVSQTPSNKVTEKGKYVELRCDPISGHTALYWYRQSLGQGPEFLIYFQGTGAADDSGLPNDRFFAVRPEGSVSTLKIQRTERGDSAVYLCASSLDRDSSYEQYFGPGTRLTVT.